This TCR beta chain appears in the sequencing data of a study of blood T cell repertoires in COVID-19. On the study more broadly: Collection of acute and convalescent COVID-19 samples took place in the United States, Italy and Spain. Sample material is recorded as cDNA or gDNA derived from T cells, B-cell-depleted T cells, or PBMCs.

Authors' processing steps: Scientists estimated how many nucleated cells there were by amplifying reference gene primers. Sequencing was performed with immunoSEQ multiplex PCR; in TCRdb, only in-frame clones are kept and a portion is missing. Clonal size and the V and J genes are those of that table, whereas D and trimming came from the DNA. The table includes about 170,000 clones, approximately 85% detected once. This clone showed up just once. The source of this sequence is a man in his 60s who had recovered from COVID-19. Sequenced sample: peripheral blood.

DNA for the CDR3: TGTGCCATCAAGGGGCTAGCGGATAGCACAGATACGCAGTATTTT. This translates into CAIKGLADSTDTQYF. The chain recombines TRBV10-3 with TRBJ2-3; 7 bases agree with TRBD2. Losses at the gene ends were 7 bases for V and 0 bases for J; bases not matched to a gene: 7. This CDR3 comprises 15 residues. The V gene's germline CDR1 is ENHRY and CDR2 SYGVKD.